This passage covers 6 T cell receptor beta chains from one sample sequenced in a study of immune cell composition in non-small cell lung cancer. The method was immunoSEQ multiplex PCR; TCRdb's version includes in-frame clones alone and lacks a portion of them. This table holds more than 2,500 clones, roughly 70% found once. The sample taken for sequencing was lung tumor tissue. These TCRs come from a human donor with non-small cell lung cancer.

This chain connects TRBV6-6 to TRBJ1-5; D is perhaps TRBD1 (6 bases). This CDR3 comprises 14 residues. The V end lost 2 bases, the J end lost 4 bases, and 9 bases lay between the germline ends. Germline loops: CDR1 MNHNY, CDR2 SVGAGI (reference sequence). The CDR3, as DNA: TGTGCCAGCAGTTACGGACAGAGGAATCAGCCCCAGCATTTT. Translated: CASSYGQRNQPQHF.

The rearrangement links TRBV19 to TRBJ2-3; 9 nucleotides agree with TRBD2. This CDR3 is built from 16 residues. Unmatched junction bases numbered 7, after V lost 6 bases and J lost 0 bases. The germline V gene encodes CDR1 LNHDA and CDR2 SQIVND (reference sequence). The DNA for the CDR3 is TGTGCCAGTAGCACGAGGACTAGCGCAAGCACAGATACGCAGTATTTT. Translation gives CASSTRTSASTDTQYF.

This chain joins TRBV7-9 and TRBJ2-7; possibly TRBD2 for D (5 bases). Germline CDR1 is SEHNR and CDR2 is FQNEAQ (reference sequence). V was trimmed by 4 bases and J by 7 bases, leaving 26 bases between them. This CDR3 is built from 17 residues. CDR3 nucleotide sequence: TGTGCCAGCAGCTGGGTACCGGACTCCCTCATTCCGAAAGAGCAGTACTTC. This codes for CASSWVPDSLIPKEQYF.

This clone appeared a few times. The chain couples TRBV6-1 to TRBJ2-7, with 11 bases aligning to TRBD1. CDR3 size: 15 residues. Losses at the gene ends were 1 base for V and 3 bases for J; bases not matched to a gene: 2. Looked up from germline, CDR1 is MNHNS and CDR2 is SASEGT. The CDR3 here is CASSEDGTGGYEQYF. DNA of the CDR3: TGTGCCAGCAGTGAAGACGGGACAGGGGGCTACGAGCAGTACTTC.

This chain joins TRBV12-5 and TRBJ2-5; D ambiguous. The DNA end is a closer match to TRBJ2-7, so the J assignment may be wrong. CDR1 is LGHNT, CDR2 FRNRAP, per germline. This CDR3 has 14 amino acids. The CDR3, as DNA: TGTGCTAGTGCCCTACCCCCCAATGCCTACGAGCAGTACTTC. Its protein product is CASALPPNAYEQYF.

The chain links TRBV4-1 to TRBJ2-3, with unresolved D. CDR1 is MGHRA, CDR2 YSYEKL, per germline. Trimming left V 2 bases short and J 2 bases short, with 11 bases between. This CDR3 contains 15 residues. The CDR3 region is CASSQQAANTDTQYF. The CDR3 bases are TGCGCCAGCAGCCAACAAGCCGCTAACACAGATACGCAGTATTTT.